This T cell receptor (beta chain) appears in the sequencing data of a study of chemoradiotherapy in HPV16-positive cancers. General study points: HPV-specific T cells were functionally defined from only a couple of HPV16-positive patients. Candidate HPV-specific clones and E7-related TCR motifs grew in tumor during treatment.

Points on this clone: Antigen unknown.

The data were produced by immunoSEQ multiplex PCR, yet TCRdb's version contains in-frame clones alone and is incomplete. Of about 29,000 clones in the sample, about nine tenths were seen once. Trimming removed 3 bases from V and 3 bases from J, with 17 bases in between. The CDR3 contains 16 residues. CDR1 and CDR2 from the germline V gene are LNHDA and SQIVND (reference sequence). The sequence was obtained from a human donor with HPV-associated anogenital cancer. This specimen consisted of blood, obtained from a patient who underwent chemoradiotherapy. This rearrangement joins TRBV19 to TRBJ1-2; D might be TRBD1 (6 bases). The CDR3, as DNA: TGTGCCAGTAGTATCTTCGTACCAGGGGCTGACTATGGCTACACCTTC. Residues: CASSIFVPGADYGYTF.